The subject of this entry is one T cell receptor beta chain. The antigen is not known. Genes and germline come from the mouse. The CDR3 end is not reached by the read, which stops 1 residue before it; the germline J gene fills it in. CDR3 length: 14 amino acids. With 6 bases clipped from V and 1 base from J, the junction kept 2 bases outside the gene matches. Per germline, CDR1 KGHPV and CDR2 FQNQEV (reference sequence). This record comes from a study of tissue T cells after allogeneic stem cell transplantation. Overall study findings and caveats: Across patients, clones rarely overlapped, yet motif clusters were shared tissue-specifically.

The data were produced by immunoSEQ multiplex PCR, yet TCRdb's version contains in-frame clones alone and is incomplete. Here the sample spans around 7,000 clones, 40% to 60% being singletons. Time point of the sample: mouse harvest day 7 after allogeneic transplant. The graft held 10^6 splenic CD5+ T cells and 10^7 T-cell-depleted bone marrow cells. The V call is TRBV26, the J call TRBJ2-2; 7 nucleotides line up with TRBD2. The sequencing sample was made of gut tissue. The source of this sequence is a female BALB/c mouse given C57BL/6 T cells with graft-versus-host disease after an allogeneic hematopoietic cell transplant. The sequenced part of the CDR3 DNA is TGTGCCAGCAGAGACTGGGAAAACACCGGGCAGCTCTAC. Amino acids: CASRDWENTGQLY. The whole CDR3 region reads CASRDWENTGQLYF.